This T cell receptor (beta chain) is drawn from a study of T cell responses to AZD1222 COVID-19 vaccine. Method: immunoSEQ multiplex PCR; TCRdb's copy keeps in-frame clones and lacks some. The data show around 150,000 clones, with about 90% seen just once and about 7.5% held by the top ten. Germline V CDR1 and CDR2: SGDLS, YYNGEE. V lost 6 bases to trimming and J lost 0 bases, with 13 bases between them. The length of the CDR3 is 15 residues. This chain uses TRBV9 with TRBJ1-3, with a tentative D call TRBD1 (6 bases). Sequencing was performed on peripheral blood, taken 28 days after the second dose of the MenACWY control vaccine. This TCR was sampled from an adult who received the MenACWY meningococcal vaccine as a control. The CDR3 is CASTYSDSSGNTIYF. CDR3 DNA sequence: TGTGCCAGCACTTACTCGGACAGCTCTGGAAACACCATATATTTT.